This T cell receptor (beta chain) was sequenced in a study of blood T cell repertoires in COVID-19. Study as a whole: Specimens from acute and convalescent COVID-19 originated in the United States, Italy and Spain.

Followed over time, Seattle patients had been enrolled while infection was active. Trimming stripped 2 bases from V and 8 bases from J, with 9 bases between. The CDR3 covers 12 residues. Under the authors' procedure: The assay estimated nucleated cells by amplifying reference gene primers. The repertoire was sequenced with immunoSEQ multiplex PCR; TCRdb's copy has only in-frame clones and lacks some. For V, J and clone size, that table is used; D and trimming come from the DNA. The table lists over 150,000 clones, less than 90% of them singletons. The receptor comes from a woman in her 70s with COVID-19, enrolled during active disease. Material: peripheral blood. The chain combines TRBV12-3 or TRBV12-4 with TRBJ1-2; D gene uncertain. CDR3: CASSLNFLGYTF. The CDR3 coding sequence is TGTGCCAGCAGTTTAAACTTTTTAGGCTACACCTTC.